This T cell receptor beta chain appears in the sequencing data of a study of identical twins. Overall study results and limits: Conclusions relied on cross-sectional statistical analysis, not following the same donors. Memory repertoires lacked the insertion deficit that abundant cord blood beta clonotypes showed.

A single record per CDR3 protein comes from TCRdb applying MiXCR to the 5' RACE reads. The sample includes some 1,700,000 distinct CDR3 sequences, around a third of them seen just once. A remark on this clonotype: What it recognizes is unknown. A much bigger clone sits one base away, suggesting this may be a read error.

Germline CDR1 is MNHNY and CDR2 is SVGAGI (reference sequence). This CDR3 contains 13 residues. This clonotype was obtained from a newborn girl in good health. Material: cord blood. V usage is TRBV6-6 and J usage is TRBJ1-2; a weak D match, TRBD1 (6 bases). CDR3 residues: CARSSTGFGGYTF. For the CDR3, the DNA is TGTGCCCGCAGCTCGACAGGTTTCGGTGGCTACACCTTC.